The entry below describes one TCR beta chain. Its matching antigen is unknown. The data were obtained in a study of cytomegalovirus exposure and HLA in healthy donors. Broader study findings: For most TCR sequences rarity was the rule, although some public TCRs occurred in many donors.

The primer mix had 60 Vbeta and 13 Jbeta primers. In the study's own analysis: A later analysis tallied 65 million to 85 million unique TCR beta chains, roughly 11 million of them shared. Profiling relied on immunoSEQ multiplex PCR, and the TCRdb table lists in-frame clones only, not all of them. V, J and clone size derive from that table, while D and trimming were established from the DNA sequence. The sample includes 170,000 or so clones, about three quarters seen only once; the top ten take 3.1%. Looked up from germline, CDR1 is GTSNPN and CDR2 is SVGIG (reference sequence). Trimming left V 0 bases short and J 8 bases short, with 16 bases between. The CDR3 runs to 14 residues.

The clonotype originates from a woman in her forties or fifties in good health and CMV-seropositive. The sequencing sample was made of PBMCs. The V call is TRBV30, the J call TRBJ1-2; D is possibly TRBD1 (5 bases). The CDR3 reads CAWSVLRQGGGYTF. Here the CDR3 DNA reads TGTGCCTGGAGTGTACTCAGGCAGGGCGGAGGCTACACCTTC.